A single sample is the source of the 8 T cell receptor beta chains below, sequenced in a study of blood T cell repertoires in COVID-19. Using immunoSEQ multiplex PCR, the repertoire was profiled, and TCRdb retains in-frame clones only, with some absent. The repertoire includes approximately 76,000 clones, about four fifths of them detected once, and 11% sits in the top ten. Sequencing was done on a sample of peripheral blood. The receptors derive from a man aged 50 to 60 with acute or convalescent COVID-19.

The V and J genes are TRBV7-2 and TRBJ2-7; D remains unclear. Trimming shortened V by 0 bases and J by 2 bases, and 11 bases separated the two germline ends. The length of the CDR3 is 15 residues. Germline V gene sequence: CDR1 SGHTA, CDR2 FQGNSA. CDR3 in amino acids: CASSLARVTTYEQYF. The DNA of the CDR3 is TGTGCCAGCAGCTTAGCCCGGGTTACCACCTACGAGCAGTACTTC.

The chain employs TRBV4-2 and TRBJ2-1; TRBD2 aligns across 9 bases. V shed 4 bases, J shed 8 bases, and the junction held 9 bases outside the gene matches. The V gene's germline CDR1 is LGHNA and CDR2 YNFKEQ. This CDR3 is built from 15 residues. Here the CDR3 reads CASSLSAGGPDEQFF. DNA for the CDR3: TGTGCCAGCAGCCTCTCGGCGGGAGGGCCGGATGAGCAGTTCTTC.

This clone has more than one count but fewer than ten. This sequence joins TRBV18 and TRBJ1-1, with 7 bases aligning to TRBD1. With 4 bases clipped from V and 0 bases from J, the junction kept 8 bases outside the gene matches. CDR3 size: 16 residues. Germline V gene sequence: CDR1 KGHSH, CDR2 LQKENI. The CDR3 protein is CASSLDRARLNTEAFF. Written as DNA, the CDR3 is TGTGCCAGCTCACTAGACAGGGCAAGACTGAACACTGAAGCTTTCTTT.

V and J are TRBV28 and TRBJ2-1; D remains unclear. The CDR3 totals 15 residues. The V gene's germline CDR1 is MDHEN and CDR2 SYDVKM. V lost 2 bases, J lost 2 bases, and 10 bases lay in between. The DNA for the CDR3 is TGTGCCAGCAGTTTAAGACTCCGAACCTACAATGAGCAGTTCTTC. This codes for CASSLRLRTYNEQFF.

This clone was found a few times. The rearrangement links TRBV4-1 to TRBJ2-7, with a possible D match to TRBD2 (5 bases). Germline CDR1 is MGHRA and CDR2 is YSYEKL. The germline V and J ends were trimmed by 1 base and 7 bases, with 14 bases remaining between them. CDR3 length: 14 residues. This CDR3 is CASSQVPVGSEQYF. As DNA, the CDR3 is TGCGCCAGCAGCCAAGTCCCAGTGGGGAGTGAGCAGTACTTC.

This chain joins TRBV2 and TRBJ2-3; D gene uncertain. Germline CDR1 reads SNHLY; CDR2 reads FYNNEI. Trimming stripped 7 bases from V and 0 bases from J, with 11 bases between. The CDR3 length is 14 residues. The CDR3 DNA reads as TGTGCCAGCAAGGAGAGCTCTAGCACAGATACGCAGTATTTT. It translates to CASKESSSTDTQYF. The variable domain in full, completed from reference TRBV2 and TRBJ2-3, reads EPEVTQTPSHQVTQMGQEVILRCVPISNHLYFYWYRQILGQKVEFLVSFYNNEISEKSEIFDDQFSVERPDGSNFTLKIRSTKLEDSAMYFCASKESSSTDTQYFGPGTRLTVL.

A single count supports this clone. The J gene is TRBJ2-3, the V gene TRBV11-2; TRBD1 is a possible D gene (5 bases). The V gene's germline CDR1 is SGHAT and CDR2 FQNNGV. The CDR3 is 13 amino acids. The V gene lost 3 bases and the J gene lost 4 bases, with 8 bases spanning the gap. The DNA for the CDR3 is TGTGCCAGCAGCTTTTGGGGCTCAGATACGCAGTATTTT. It codes for CASSFWGSDTQYF.

The gene calls are TRBV9 and TRBJ1-1, with D uncertain. In germline, CDR1 is SGDLS, CDR2 YYNGEE. This CDR3 is 16 amino acids long. With 7 bases removed from V and 1 base from J, the gap between germline ends came to 20 bases. The CDR3 DNA reads TGTGCCAGCGCCCGCGGGATGACGGAGGGGAACACTGAAGCTTTCTTT. Residues: CASARGMTEGNTEAFF.